The 11 T cell receptor beta chains in this list originate from one sample, sequenced in a study of blood T cell repertoires in COVID-19. Using immunoSEQ multiplex PCR, the repertoire was profiled, and TCRdb retains in-frame clones only, with some absent. The sample has roughly 150,000 clones; 84% are singletons. The sequenced material came from peripheral blood. All receptors derive from a woman in her forties or fifties with acute or convalescent COVID-19.

The genes are TRBV28 and TRBJ1-6; tentatively, D is TRBD1 (6 bases). CDR1 MDHEN and CDR2 SYDVKM come from the germline V gene. Trimming took off 5 bases at V and 12 bases at J, with 14 bases between the two ends. The CDR3 is 13 amino acids. CDR3 residues: CASSPMVRGPLHF. CDR3 nucleotide sequence: TGTGCCAGCAGTCCCATGGTCAGGGGACCCCTCCACTTT.

The CDR3 spells CASSFGLAINNEQFF. The CDR3 nucleotides are TGTGCCAGCAGCTTCGGACTAGCTATTAATAATGAGCAGTTCTTC. This chain links TRBV7-3 with TRBJ2-1; TRBD2 agrees at 8 bases. CDR3 length: 15 amino acids. Looked up from germline, CDR1 is SGHTA and CDR2 is FQGTGA. After removal of 3 bases from V and 7 bases from J, the junction contained 8 bases not matched to a gene.

V usage is TRBV15 and J usage is TRBJ2-4, with 7 positions matching TRBD2. CDR1 and CDR2 (germline): LNHNV, YYDKDF (reference sequence). The CDR3 spans 17 residues. J lost 2 bases, V lost 3 bases, and 10 bases had no gene match. CDR3 nucleotide sequence: TGTGCCACCAGCAGCGCCATTTGGGAGGGACCCAAAAACATTCAGTACTTC. It codes for CATSSAIWEGPKNIQYF.

This chain connects TRBV9 to TRBJ2-3; TRBD2 is a possible D gene (6 bases). The germline V gene encodes CDR1 SGDLS and CDR2 YYNGEE. The CDR3 contains 15 residues. V lost 0 bases to trimming and J lost 4 bases, with 12 bases between them. The CDR3 DNA follows: TGTGCCAGCAGCGTAGCGGGGGTGCACCCAGATACGCAGTATTTT. It specifies CASSVAGVHPDTQYF. The full variable domain, in which reference TRBV9 and TRBJ2-3 provide the parts outside the CDR3, is DSGVTQTPKHLITATGQRVTLRCSPRSGDLSVYWYQQSLDQGLQFLIQYYNGEERAKGNILERFSAQQFPDLHSELNLSSLELGDSALYFCASSVAGVHPDTQYFGPGTRLTVL.

J is TRBJ1-6 and V is TRBV10-2; the match to TRBD1 covers 9 bases. The CDR3 covers 13 residues. The V and J ends lost 8 bases and 7 bases, in that order; junction bases with no gene match: 3. Germline V gene data show CDR1 as WSHSY and CDR2 as SAAADI. This CDR3 is CASGGTGNSPLHF. The CDR3 region has the DNA TGCGCCAGCGGCGGGACAGGGAATTCACCCCTCCACTTT.

This rearrangement joins TRBV4-3 to TRBJ1-2; maybe TRBD1 (6 bases). V was cut by 0 bases and J by 0 bases, with 11 bases left in between. Germline CDR1 LGHNA, CDR2 YSLEER. This CDR3 has 16 amino acids. CDR3 loop: CASSQDGGQTNYGYTF. CDR3 nucleotides: TGCGCCAGCAGCCAAGACGGTGGACAGACTAACTATGGCTACACCTTC.

The chain has TRBV5-4 and TRBJ2-7; D may be TRBD2 (6 bases). The germline V gene encodes CDR1 SGHNT and CDR2 YYREEE (reference sequence). The CDR3 totals 13 residues. The V end lost 2 bases, the J end lost 5 bases, and 11 bases lay between the germline ends. The CDR3 loop is CASSLGGTDEQYF. The DNA of the CDR3 is TGTGCCAGCAGCTTAGGCGGGACGGACGAGCAGTACTTC.

The rearrangement links TRBV4-3 to TRBJ2-3; D perhaps matches TRBD2 (6 bases). Germline V gives CDR1 LGHNA, CDR2 YSLEER. V lost 3 bases and J 3 bases, leaving 19 bases between the germline ends. The CDR3 totals 17 residues. The CDR3 here is CASSHRGTGGGTDTQYF. The DNA of the CDR3 is TGCGCCAGCAGCCATCGCGGTACCGGGGGTGGTACAGATACGCAGTATTTT.

The chain uses TRBV6-2 or TRBV6-3 and TRBJ2-7, with D unresolved. The CDR3 length is 13 residues. V was cut by 2 bases and J by 3 bases, with 8 bases left in between. Germline CDR1 and CDR2: MNHEY and SVGEGT. Written as DNA, the CDR3 is TGTGCCAGCAGTTACCGGGTTGACTACGAGCAGTACTTC. It yields the protein CASSYRVDYEQYF.

V and J are TRBV24-1 and TRBJ2-3, with TRBD2 matching over 7 bases. Germline CDR1 is KGHDR and CDR2 is SFDVKD. The CDR3 extends over 14 amino acids. The V segment lost 7 bases and the J segment 6 bases; nucleotides outside the gene matches: 9. This CDR3 reads CATRGGTNVDTQYF. The CDR3 nucleotides read TGTGCCACCAGGGGAGGGACTAACGTGGATACGCAGTATTTT.

This clone was detected only once. CDR3: CASSLVRSSYEQYF. The CDR3 DNA sequence: TGTGCCAGCAGCTTAGTCAGAAGCTCCTACGAGCAGTACTTC. V is TRBV7-9 and J is TRBJ2-7; D not certain. Trimming took off 1 base at V and 0 bases at J, with 7 bases between the two ends. Germline CDR1 and CDR2: SEHNR and FQNEAQ (reference sequence). This CDR3 spans 14 amino acids.